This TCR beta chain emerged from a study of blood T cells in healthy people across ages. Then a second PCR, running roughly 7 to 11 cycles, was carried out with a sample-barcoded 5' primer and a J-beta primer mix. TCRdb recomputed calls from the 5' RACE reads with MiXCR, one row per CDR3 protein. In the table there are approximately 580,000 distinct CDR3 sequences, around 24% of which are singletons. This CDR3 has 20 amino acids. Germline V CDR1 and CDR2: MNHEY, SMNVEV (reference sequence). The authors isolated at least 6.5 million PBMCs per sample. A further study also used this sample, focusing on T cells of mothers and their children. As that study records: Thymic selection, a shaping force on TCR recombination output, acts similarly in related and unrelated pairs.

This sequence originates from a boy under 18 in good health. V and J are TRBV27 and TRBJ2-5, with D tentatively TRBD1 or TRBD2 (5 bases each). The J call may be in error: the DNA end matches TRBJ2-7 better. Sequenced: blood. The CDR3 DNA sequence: TGTGCCAGCAGCCCAACGGGACGACCGAAAATCTGGCCTTGGGGCTACGAGCAGTACTTC. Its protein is CASSPTGRPKIWPWGYEQYF.